Shown below are 29 T cell receptor beta chains from a single sample sequenced in a study of T cell responses to AZD1222 COVID-19 vaccine. The method was immunoSEQ multiplex PCR; TCRdb's version includes in-frame clones alone and lacks a portion of them. This sample yields more than 50,000 clones, of which roughly 82% are seen a single time; roughly 20% belongs to the top ten. The input for sequencing was peripheral blood, taken on day 0 of AZD1222 vaccination. Receptor source: an adult in good health.

This chain joins TRBV5-6 and TRBJ2-7; tentatively, D is TRBD2 (6 bases). The CDR3 loop spans 13 amino acids. V shed 5 bases and J shed 2 bases, with 11 bases lying between them. From germline, CDR1 is SGHDT and CDR2 YYEEEE. The CDR3 nucleotides read TGTGCCAGCAGGGACTATCGAACCTACGAGCAGTACGTC. This gives the protein CASRDYRTYEQYV.

This sequence joins TRBV20-1 and TRBJ2-7; D may be TRBD2 (5 bases). Germline V gives CDR1 DFQATT, CDR2 SNEGSKA (reference sequence). This CDR3 has 11 residues. The germline V and J ends were trimmed by 4 bases and 5 bases, with 9 bases remaining between them. CDR3 DNA sequence: TGCAGTGCTAATCTGAGGGACGAGCAGTACTTC. Its translation is CSANLRDEQYF.

The chain combines TRBV3-1 (or the pseudogene TRBV3-2) with TRBJ1-1; D call uncertain. This CDR3 spans 14 amino acids. Germline assignment: CDR1 LGHDT and CDR2 YNNKEL (reference sequence). V lost 1 base to trimming and J lost 1 base, with 7 bases between them. The CDR3 coding sequence is TGTGCCAGCAGCCAAGTTCGACAGAACACTGAAGCTTTCTTT. Translating gives CASSQVRQNTEAFF.

The chain carries TRBV7-9 and TRBJ2-3, with D unclear. Germline V gene lookup returns CDR1 SEHNR and CDR2 FQNEAQ (reference sequence). This CDR3 has 14 residues. The V end lost 1 base, the J end lost 4 bases, and 9 bases lay between the germline ends. CDR3 residues: CASSLGWSADTQYF. CDR3 nucleotide sequence: TGTGCCAGCAGCTTAGGGTGGTCTGCAGATACGCAGTATTTT.

The rearrangement links TRBV7-2 to TRBJ2-5; TRBD2 matches 10 bases. CDR3 length: 15 amino acids. Germline V lookup: CDR1 SGHTA, CDR2 FQGNSA. Trimming took 5 bases from V and 1 from J; bases not matched to a gene: 4. CDR3 bases: TGTGCCAGCAGCCCAAGGACTAGCGGCCAAGAGACCCAGTACTTC. Amino acid sequence: CASSPRTSGQETQYF.

V gene TRBV5-1 combines with J gene TRBJ2-7, with D perhaps matching TRBD2 (7 bases). Germline-derived CDR1 and CDR2 are SGHRS and YFSETQ. The CDR3 has 14 amino acids. V was clipped by 0 bases and J by 7 bases, with 14 bases between them. CDR3 coding DNA: TGCGCCAGCAGCTTGGAGGGGGGGCTAAGAGAGCAGTACTTC. Its translation is CASSLEGGLREQYF.

The rearrangement uses TRBV6-2 or TRBV6-3 and TRBJ1-4; D might be TRBD1 (5 bases). Germline values: CDR1 MNHEY, CDR2 SVGEGT. The CDR3 consists of 14 residues. The V and J ends lost 2 bases and 8 bases respectively, with 12 bases between them. The CDR3 is CASSYQGYEEKLFF. CDR3 DNA: TGTGCCAGCAGTTACCAGGGATATGAGGAAAAACTGTTTTTT.

The genes are TRBV19 and TRBJ1-2, with TRBD1 as a possible D gene (6 bases). V lost 5 bases and J 1 base, leaving 20 bases between the germline ends. In germline, CDR1 is LNHDA, CDR2 SQIVND (reference sequence). The CDR3 loop spans 17 amino acids. The CDR3 bases are TGTGCCAGTAGTGGGTCGAGGGTCGGGGGCGGTAACTATGGCTACACCTTC. This gives the protein CASSGSRVGGGNYGYTF.

This clone was counted a few times. The chain combines TRBV7-3 with TRBJ1-5; TRBD1 might be the D (5 bases). CDR1 and CDR2 from the germline V gene are SGHTA and FQGTGA. CDR3 length: 17 residues. V was trimmed by 6 bases and J by 7 bases, leaving 25 bases between them. The CDR3 DNA follows: TGTGCCAGCAGACCATTCCGAGGGACTAAGGAAGGCCAGCCCCAGCATTTT. It translates to CASRPFRGTKEGQPQHF.

This chain uses TRBV28 with TRBJ2-1; 11 nucleotides line up with TRBD2. J was trimmed by 5 bases and V by 2 bases; bases with no gene match: 5. The CDR3 length is 16 residues. Per the germline V gene, CDR1 is MDHEN and CDR2 is SYDVKM. CDR3 sequence (DNA): TGTGCCAGCAGTTTAAGGGGGACTAGCGGAAACAATGAGCAGTTCTTC. It codes for CASSLRGTSGNNEQFF.

Regarding this clone: Sequence at one end of the junction differs from germline and may be a read error. J is TRBJ2-3 and V is TRBV5-7; D tentatively fits TRBD1 or TRBD2 (6 bases each). TRBV5-7 has ORF status, its function being uncertain. There are 15 residues in the CDR3. DNA for the CDR3: TGCGCCAGCAGCCAATGGGGGGCGAGTGCAGATACGCAGTATTTT. It codes for CASSQWGASADTQYF.

CDR3 bases: TGTGCCAGCAGTTACAACGGCTATGGCTACACCTTC. Its protein is CASSYNGYGYTF. The chain uses TRBV6-2 or TRBV6-3 and TRBJ1-2; D ambiguous. The ends were cut back, 2 bases at V and 4 bases at J, with 5 bases in the middle. The CDR3 loop spans 12 amino acids. The germline V gene has CDR1 MNHEY and CDR2 SVGEGT.

This clone was seen more than once but under ten times. The rearrangement joins TRBV12-3 or TRBV12-4 to TRBJ1-5, with D perhaps matching TRBD1 (6 bases). V shed 6 bases and J shed 9 bases, with 9 bases lying between them. The CDR3 extends over 11 amino acids. CDR3 residues: CASRRGGPQHF. The DNA for the CDR3 is TGTGCCAGCAGGAGGGGGGGGCCCCAGCATTTT.

The chain joins TRBV15 to TRBJ1-1; maybe TRBD1 (5 bases). The CDR3 totals 18 residues. CDR1 is LNHNV, CDR2 YYDKDF, per germline (reference sequence). The V end lost 2 bases, the J end lost 1 base, and 20 bases lay between the germline ends. The CDR3 nucleotides read TGTGCCACCAGCAGACTCCTAGGCCGGGGACGGTGGAACACTGAAGCTTTCTTT. It yields the protein CATSRLLGRGRWNTEAFF.

Here the CDR3 reads CASSYGTRGETQYF. The CDR3 DNA sequence: TGTGCCAGCAGTTACGGAACCCGCGGGGAGACCCAGTACTTC. The chain carries TRBV6-6 and TRBJ2-5, with a tentative D call TRBD2 (5 bases). Trimming removed 2 bases at V and 5 bases at J, with 12 bases between. The CDR3 has 14 amino acids. The germline V gene encodes CDR1 MNHNY and CDR2 SVGAGI (reference sequence).

This clone has only one observation. The chain carries TRBV10-3 and TRBJ2-3; 12 nucleotides line up with TRBD2. Per the germline V gene, CDR1 is ENHRY and CDR2 is SYGVKD. The CDR3 contains 15 residues. The V segment lost 5 bases and the J segment 3 bases; nucleotides outside the gene matches: 3. For the CDR3, the DNA is TGTGCCATCAGTCTACTAGCGGGAGGTACAGATACGCAGTATTTT. It is translated as CAISLLAGGTDTQYF.

J is TRBJ2-1 and V is TRBV28, with D possibly TRBD2 on 7 matching bases. CDR3 length: 15 residues. Per the germline V gene, CDR1 is MDHEN and CDR2 is SYDVKM. The V end was cut by 2 bases, the J end by 4 bases, with 12 bases between. The CDR3 DNA sequence: TGTGCCAGCAGTTTACGGGGGGCCCAATACAATGAGCAGTTCTTC. Its translation: CASSLRGAQYNEQFF.

The chain joins TRBV27 to TRBJ1-1, with 10 bases identical to TRBD1. After removal of 2 bases from V and 4 bases from J, the junction contained 4 bases not matched to a gene. This CDR3 comprises 15 residues. The V gene's germline CDR1 is MNHEY and CDR2 SMNVEV (reference sequence). The CDR3 is CASSLLWDRGTEAFF. CDR3 in DNA: TGTGCCAGCAGTTTACTCTGGGACAGGGGCACTGAAGCTTTCTTT.

The J gene is TRBJ2-3, the V gene TRBV5-1; D might be TRBD1 (7 bases). Between the trimmed V and J ends, which lost 3 bases and 4 bases, there was a span of 12 bases. This CDR3 region has 14 residues. Germline CDR1 is SGHRS and CDR2 is YFSETQ. The CDR3 region is CASSSTGEADTQYF. As DNA, the CDR3 is TGCGCCAGCAGCTCCACAGGGGAGGCAGATACGCAGTATTTT.

The gene calls are TRBV5-6 and TRBJ2-7; 9 bases are a match to TRBD2. Germline assignment: CDR1 SGHDT and CDR2 YYEEEE. The CDR3 loop spans 15 amino acids. Trimming at V came to 0 bases and at J to 5 bases, leaving 6 bases not matched to a gene. The CDR3 reads CASSLGVAGEHEQYV. The CDR3 coding sequence is TGTGCCAGCAGCTTGGGAGTAGCGGGAGAGCACGAGCAGTACGTC.

The rearrangement links TRBV7-3 to TRBJ2-1, with 10 bases lining up with TRBD2. Looked up from germline, CDR1 is SGHTA and CDR2 is FQGTGA. The ends lost 5 bases at V and 4 bases at J; junction bases unmatched: 2. There are 14 residues in the CDR3. This chain's CDR3 is CASSRGLAYNEQFF. For the CDR3, the DNA is TGTGCCAGCAGCCGGGGACTAGCGTACAATGAGCAGTTCTTC.

V gene TRBV5-4 combines with J gene TRBJ1-2; D gene uncertain. The CDR3 consists of 14 residues. Germline CDR1 reads SGHNT; CDR2 reads YYREEE (reference sequence). Deletions cut 1 base from V and 8 bases from J, with 15 bases between. The CDR3 DNA sequence: TGTGCCAGCAGCTTGCAAGGGATCTGGCAGGGCTACACCTTC. It yields the protein CASSLQGIWQGYTF.

This CDR3 reads CASSQRRLGSYNEQFF. Written as DNA, the CDR3 is TGTGCCAGCAGCCAGCGGAGGCTGGGCTCCTACAATGAGCAGTTCTTC. The chain employs TRBV14 and TRBJ2-1, with D possibly matching TRBD2 (5 bases). This CDR3 has 16 amino acids. Trimming removed 3 bases at V and 0 bases at J, with 12 bases between. The germline V gene has CDR1 SGHDN and CDR2 FVKESK.

The chain is built from TRBV9 and TRBJ2-1; 11 bases line up with TRBD2. Unmatched junction bases numbered 19, after V lost 3 bases and J lost 8 bases. Germline loops: CDR1 SGDLS, CDR2 YYNGEE. This CDR3 has 19 residues. CDR3 DNA sequence: TGTGCCAGCAGCGCCCAACGAGGGATAGCGGGAGGGAATGCCGATGAGCAGTTCTTC. Translation: CASSAQRGIAGGNADEQFF.

J is TRBJ2-7 and V is TRBV6-2 or TRBV6-3; D remains ambiguous. The germline V and J ends were trimmed by 6 bases and 6 bases, with 15 bases remaining between them. Germline V gives CDR1 MNHEY, CDR2 SVGEGT. This CDR3 contains 13 residues. CDR3 sequence: CASSSWAPGEQYV. The CDR3 DNA reads TGTGCCAGCAGCTCCTGGGCTCCCGGCGAGCAGTACGTC.

The chain is built from TRBV7-2 and TRBJ2-1, with 10 bases identical to TRBD2. Germline CDR1 and CDR2: SGHTA and FQGNSA. There are 16 residues in the CDR3. Trimming at V came to 0 bases and at J to 2 bases, leaving 1 base not matched to a gene. In nucleotides, the CDR3 is TGTGCCAGCAGCTTAGCAAGCGGGAGGGCCTACAATGAGCAGTTCTTC. Translated: CASSLASGRAYNEQFF.

This chain connects TRBV6-2 or TRBV6-3 to TRBJ2-7, with 8 bases aligning to TRBD1. V shed 4 bases and J 4 bases; nucleotides not matched to a gene: 3. CDR3 length: 13 residues. Looked up from germline, CDR1 is MNHEY and CDR2 is SVGEGT. CDR3 coding DNA: TGTGCCAGCAGTTGGACAGGGCGGTACGAGCAGTACTTC. It specifies CASSWTGRYEQYF.

This chain links TRBV5-3 with TRBJ2-5; D unresolved. TRBV5-3 belongs to the ORF category, with a function that is uncertain. This CDR3 comprises 9 residues. Trimming removed 10 bases at V and 5 bases at J, with 6 bases between. The CDR3 DNA is TGTGCCCGCCGGGAGACCCAGTACTTC. Protein sequence: CARRETQYF.

In this sample, this clone turned up a few times. The rearrangement links TRBV7-8 to TRBJ2-7, with TRBD2 as a possible D gene (6 bases). This CDR3 spans 15 amino acids. V lost 1 base, J lost 2 bases, and 12 bases lay in between. Germline CDR1 and CDR2: SGHVS and FQNEAQ. The CDR3 reads CASSLGGGYTYEQYF. The CDR3 DNA follows: TGTGCCAGCAGCTTAGGTGGGGGGTATACCTACGAGCAGTACTTC. The variable domain in full, completed from reference TRBV7-8 and TRBJ2-7, reads GAGVSQSPRYKVAKRGQDVALRCDPISGHVSLFWYQQALGQGPEFLTYFQNEAQLDKSGLPSDRFFAERPEGSVSTLKIQRTQQEDSAVYLCASSLGGGYTYEQYFGPGTRLTVT.